This TCR beta chain came from a study of post-analysis software for immune sequencing data. Study outcomes and limitations: F measure clustering grouped samples strongly by preparation batch.

TCR beta cDNA libraries had unique molecular identifiers. TCRdb re-called the PCR reads through MiXCR, storing one row per CDR3 protein. The repertoire holds some 890,000 distinct CDR3 sequences, roughly 50% seen once, with 4.6% in the top ten. With respect to this clonotype: The antigen is not known.

The receptor was derived from a girl aged 5 to 17 with multiple sclerosis. The sequenced material came from blood.

The CDR3 coding sequence is TGCGCCAGCAGCCAAGTTCCGCGACTAGCGGGAGGAGATACGCAGTATTTT. It yields the protein CASSQVPRLAGGDTQYF. The chain carries TRBV4-1 and TRBJ2-3; 13 bases fit TRBD2. Trimming at V came to 1 base and at J to 5 bases, leaving 6 bases not matched to a gene. The CDR3 has 17 amino acids. The V gene's germline CDR1 is MGHRA and CDR2 YSYEKL.